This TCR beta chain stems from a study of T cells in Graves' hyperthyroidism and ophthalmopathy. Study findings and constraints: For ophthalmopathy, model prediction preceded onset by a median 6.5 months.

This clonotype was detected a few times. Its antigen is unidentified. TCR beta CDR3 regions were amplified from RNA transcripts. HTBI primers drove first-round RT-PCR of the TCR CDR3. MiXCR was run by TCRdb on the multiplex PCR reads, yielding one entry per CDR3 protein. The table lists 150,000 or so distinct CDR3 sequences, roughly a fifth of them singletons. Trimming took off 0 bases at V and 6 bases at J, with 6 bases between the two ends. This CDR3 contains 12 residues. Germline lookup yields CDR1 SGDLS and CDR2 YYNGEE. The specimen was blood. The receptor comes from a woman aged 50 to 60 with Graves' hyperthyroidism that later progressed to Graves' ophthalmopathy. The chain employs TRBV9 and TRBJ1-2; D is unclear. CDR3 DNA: TGTGCCAGCAGCGTAGCTTCTAATGGCTACACCTTC. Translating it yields CASSVASNGYTF.